This TCR beta chain was found in a study of cytomegalovirus exposure and HLA in healthy donors. On this clone itself: Its antigen is still unknown.

The germline CDR1 and CDR2 sequences are SQVTM and ANQGSEA. V dropped 7 bases and J dropped 3; count of bases not matched to a gene: 1. CDR3 length: 12 amino acids. Study results and caveats: In a later analysis, across HLA loci, associated TCR counts were highest for DRB1, lowest for HLA-C.

With 60 Vbeta and 13 Jbeta primers, the PCR was carried out. Assay used: immunoSEQ multiplex PCR; TCRdb lists only in-frame clones, some missing. The sample holds some 110,000 clones; approximately 73% are singletons and the top ten take under 5.5%. The specimen was PBMCs. This clonotype was obtained from a man aged 60-69 years in good health and CMV-seropositive. The gene calls are TRBV29-1 and TRBJ1-1; 11 bases are shared with TRBD1. CDR3: CSGGQGDTEAFF. The CDR3 bases are TGCAGCGGGGGACAGGGGGACACTGAAGCTTTCTTT.